One and the same sample provided the 27 T cell receptor beta chains below, sequenced in a study of T-cell reconstitution after alpha-beta-depleted transplantation in children. Unique molecular identifiers were used in preparing the TCRbeta library. MiXCR was run by TCRdb on the PCR reads, yielding one entry per CDR3 protein. This sample has roughly 300,000 distinct CDR3 sequences, with over 9% found just once. Sample: PBMCs from the stem cell graft donor, taken from the stem cell graft. These receptor sequences come from a human donor who donated a stem cell graft to a child with acute lymphoblastic leukemia.

This clonotype appeared many times. Its ends do not fully match the called genes, so a read error is possible. The J gene is TRBJ2-7, the V gene TRBV5-1, with 10 bases aligning to TRBD1. The CDR3 consists of 14 residues. The germline V gene encodes CDR1 SGHRS and CDR2 YFSETQ. The CDR3 sequence is CASSAGTGAYEQYF. DNA of the CDR3: TGTGCCAGCAGCGCCGGGACAGGGGCCTACGAGCAGTACTTC.

The chain links TRBV24-1 to TRBJ1-1; D possibly corresponds to TRBD1 (6 bases). CDR3 length equals 13 residues. Trimming removed 9 bases at V and 0 bases at J, with 10 bases between. CDR1 is KGHDR, CDR2 SFDVKD, per germline. The CDR3 coding sequence is TGTGCCACCCAGGGGTTCATGAACACTGAAGCTTTCTTT. This encodes CATQGFMNTEAFF.

Ten or more counts support this clonotype. The J gene is TRBJ1-5, the V gene TRBV29-1, with 11 bases fitting TRBD1. Trimming cost V 5 bases and J 5 bases; bases outside gene matches: 2. CDR1 and CDR2 (germline): SQVTM, ANQGSEA. CDR3 length: 13 residues. The CDR3 is CSVSGQGDQPQHF. Written as DNA, the CDR3 is TGCAGCGTTTCGGGACAGGGGGATCAGCCCCAGCATTTT.

This clonotype was seen ten or more times. J is TRBJ1-5 and V is TRBV6-1; D possibly corresponds to TRBD1 (6 bases). This CDR3 comprises 18 residues. CDR1 is MNHNS, CDR2 SASEGT, per germline. V dropped 2 bases and J dropped 4 bases, with 21 bases sitting between them. Written as DNA, the CDR3 is TGTGCCAGCAGTGAATATGGCGTAGTAGGGGGACAAAATCAGCCCCAGCATTTT. It encodes CASSEYGVVGGQNQPQHF.

The sample holds many counts of this clonotype. The chain joins TRBV3-1 to TRBJ2-7, with TRBD2 identical over 8 bases. V lost 3 bases to trimming and J lost 3 bases; unmatched junction nucleotides: 1. From germline, CDR1 is LGHDT and CDR2 YNNKEL (reference sequence). This CDR3 spans 13 amino acids. CDR3 DNA: TGTGCCAGCAGCCATAGCGGGATCTACGAGCAGTACTTC. Residues: CASSHSGIYEQYF.

The genes are TRBV20-1 and TRBJ1-5, with a tentative D call TRBD1 (6 bases). V was shortened by 0 bases and J by 6 bases, with 15 bases between the two germline ends. The CDR3 is 15 residues long. Germline V gene lookup returns CDR1 DFQATT and CDR2 SNEGSKA (reference sequence). The CDR3 reads CSAREGGILGQPQHF. The DNA for the CDR3 is TGCAGTGCTAGAGAAGGGGGGATCCTTGGTCAGCCCCAGCATTTT.

This clonotype occurred many times. DNA for the CDR3: TGCAGTGCTAGATCCCCAGATTCCTACAATGAGCAGTTCTTC. Encoded protein: CSARSPDSYNEQFF. The gene calls are TRBV20-1 and TRBJ2-1; D remains unclear. The V end was cut by 2 bases, the J end by 1 base, with 9 bases between. Germline CDR1 reads DFQATT; CDR2 reads SNEGSKA (reference sequence). This CDR3 has 14 amino acids.

This clonotype came up many times. This sequence joins TRBV12-3 or TRBV12-4 and TRBJ2-7; 9 bases agree with TRBD1. Trimming took 4 bases from V and 2 from J; bases not matched to a gene: 3. The CDR3 is 14 amino acids. The CDR3 protein is CASSSGQGAYEQYF. The CDR3, as DNA: TGTGCCAGCAGTTCGGGACAGGGCGCCTACGAGCAGTACTTC.

This clonotype was observed a handful of times. The chain has TRBV28 and TRBJ2-5; TRBD1 is a possible D gene (6 bases). The CDR3 length is 14 residues. V lost 5 bases and J 0 bases, leaving 10 bases between the germline ends. The germline gives CDR1 MDHEN, CDR2 SYDVKM. For the CDR3, the DNA is TGTGCCAGCAGTCAATGGACAGACCAAGAGACCCAGTACTTC. Translated: CASSQWTDQETQYF.

This clonotype came up many times. This chain joins TRBV12-3 or TRBV12-4 and TRBJ2-7, with 8 bases aligning to TRBD1. The junction had 4 bases not matched to a gene; V was cut back by 3 bases and J by 3 bases. This CDR3 region has 14 residues. In DNA, the CDR3 is TGTGCCAGCAGTTTTGGGACAGGCCGCTACGAGCAGTACTTC. It encodes CASSFGTGRYEQYF.

This chain links TRBV29-1 with TRBJ2-7, with 13 bases matching TRBD2. The CDR3 consists of 13 residues. V gave up 7 bases and J gave up 6 bases; unmatched junction bases: 6. The germline V gene encodes CDR1 SQVTM and CDR2 ANQGSEA. The CDR3 is CSGTSGRAAEQYF. CDR3 nucleotides: TGCAGCGGCACTAGCGGGAGGGCCGCCGAGCAGTACTTC.

CDR3 nucleotides: TGTGCCAGCAGCCCGGATGCAACCCAATACAATGAGCAGTTCTTC. Translated: CASSPDATQYNEQFF. The chain combines TRBV14 with TRBJ2-1; D gene unclear. V lost 4 bases to trimming and J lost 4 bases, with 14 bases between them. CDR1 and CDR2 (germline): SGHDN, FVKESK. The length of the CDR3 is 15 residues.

This clonotype occurred a few times. The rearrangement uses TRBV24-1 and TRBJ2-1; 11 bases map to TRBD2. Unmatched junction bases numbered 9, after V lost 4 bases and J lost 5 bases. This CDR3 contains 17 residues. Germline lookup yields CDR1 KGHDR and CDR2 SFDVKD. CDR3 in amino acids: CATSDVAGGGHNNEQFF. The CDR3 DNA is TGTGCCACCAGTGACGTAGCGGGAGGGGGCCACAACAATGAGCAGTTCTTC.

The rearrangement uses TRBV20-1 and TRBJ2-3, with a tentative D call TRBD2 (6 bases). The CDR3 consists of 13 residues. The ends were cut back, 5 bases at V and 4 bases at J, with 13 bases in the middle. Germline V gene data show CDR1 as DFQATT and CDR2 as SNEGSKA (reference sequence). Written as DNA, the CDR3 is TGCAGTGCTCCACGACTAGGCCCAGATACGCAGTATTTT. Protein product: CSAPRLGPDTQYF.

The V gene is TRBV11-2, the J gene TRBJ1-4; D is uncertain. Trimming took 3 bases from V and 0 from J, leaving 20 bases between them. The CDR3 extends over 19 amino acids. CDR1 SGHAT and CDR2 FQNNGV come from the germline V gene. The CDR3 sequence: CASSFSRASSTSTNEKLFF. In DNA, the CDR3 is TGTGCCAGCAGCTTTTCACGTGCGAGTTCCACCTCAACTAATGAAAAACTGTTTTTT.

This clonotype has at least ten counts. This chain connects TRBV28 to TRBJ2-2; D is undetermined. V shed 5 bases and J shed 4 bases, with 5 bases lying between them. The germline V gene encodes CDR1 MDHEN and CDR2 SYDVKM. This CDR3 spans 12 amino acids. The CDR3 sequence: CASSTPTGELFF. CDR3 bases: TGTGCCAGCAGTACCCCCACCGGGGAGCTGTTTTTT. The full variable domain, its missing parts supplied by reference TRBV28 and TRBJ2-2, is DVKVTQSSRYLVKRTGEKVFLECVQDMDHENMFWYRQDPGLGLRLIYFSYDVKMKEKGDIPEGYSVSREKKERFSLILESASTNQTSMYLCASSTPTGELFFGEGSRLTVL.

The V call is TRBV7-9, the J call TRBJ1-4, with 8 bases that match TRBD1. Germline loops: CDR1 SEHNR, CDR2 FQNEAQ (reference sequence). This CDR3 has 15 amino acids. V was clipped by 4 bases and J by 2 bases; unmatched bases: 3. The CDR3 spells CASSSWTGTNEKLFF. The CDR3 DNA reads TGTGCCAGCAGCTCCTGGACAGGGACTAATGAAAAACTGTTTTTT.

This chain uses TRBV28 with TRBJ2-4, with D possibly being TRBD2 (6 bases). V lost 5 bases to trimming and J lost 4 bases, with 18 bases between them. Germline V gene data show CDR1 as MDHEN and CDR2 as SYDVKM. The CDR3 is made up of 16 amino acids. CDR3 coding DNA: TGTGCCAGCAGTGGAGCGGGCTTTTTGCAGAAAAACATTCAGTACTTC. Translating gives CASSGAGFLQKNIQYF.

This clonotype was seen only a few times. The rearrangement joins TRBV6-1 to TRBJ2-5, with 7 bases fitting TRBD1. Germline loops: CDR1 MNHNS, CDR2 SASEGT. There are 13 residues in the CDR3. V lost 8 bases, J lost 5 bases, and 8 bases stayed unmatched. In DNA form, the CDR3 reads TGTGCCAGCCGGGACAGCCTTGTGGAGACCCAGTACTTC. It translates to CASRDSLVETQYF.

Many counts were recorded for this clonotype. The chain carries TRBV5-1 and TRBJ2-1, with 7 positions matching TRBD2. The junction had 6 bases not matched to a gene; V was cut back by 4 bases and J by 8 bases. Germline V CDR1 and CDR2: SGHRS, YFSETQ. The CDR3 extends over 13 amino acids. The CDR3 is CASSPLAVDEQFF. DNA for the CDR3: TGCGCCAGCAGCCCGCTAGCGGTGGATGAGCAGTTCTTC.

This rearrangement joins TRBV7-9 to TRBJ2-3; 7 bases are a match to TRBD2. The CDR3 sequence is 15 residues long. Germline-derived CDR1 and CDR2 are SEHNR and FQNEAQ (reference sequence). J lost 3 bases, V lost 3 bases, and 6 bases had no gene match. Here the CDR3 reads CASSFWGRATDTQYF. The CDR3 DNA sequence: TGTGCCAGCAGCTTTTGGGGGAGGGCGACAGATACGCAGTATTTT. Looking up the rest from reference TRBV7-9 and TRBJ2-3 gives the full variable domain: DTGVSQNPRHKITKRGQNVTFRCDPISEHNRLYWYRQTLGQGPEFLTYFQNEAQLEKSRLLSDRFSAERPKGSFSTLEIQRTEQGDSAMYLCASSFWGRATDTQYFGPGTRLTVL.

This clonotype was seen a few times. The chain is built from TRBV12-3 or TRBV12-4 and TRBJ2-7, with 8 bases lining up with TRBD2. V lost 5 bases and J lost 0; bases outside the gene matches: 9. The CDR3 length is 16 residues. The CDR3 DNA reads as TGTGCCAGCAGTCGGACCTATAGCGGGAACTCCTACGAGCAGTACTTC. Protein sequence: CASSRTYSGNSYEQYF.

This clonotype turned up a few times. The V and J genes are TRBV24-1 and TRBJ2-5; TRBD2 matches at 14 bases. From germline, CDR1 is KGHDR and CDR2 SFDVKD. The J segment lost 5 bases and the V segment lost 3 bases, leaving 7 bases of the junction unmatched. This CDR3 contains 17 residues. The DNA for the CDR3 is TGTGCCACCAGTGATCCCAGACTAGCGGGAGGGTGGGAGACCCAGTACTTC. It specifies CATSDPRLAGGWETQYF.

This clonotype was detected a few times. This chain joins TRBV12-3 or TRBV12-4 and TRBJ1-1; D remains ambiguous. V gave up 6 bases and J gave up 1 base, with 9 bases separating them. The CDR3 spans 13 residues. DNA for the CDR3: TGTGCCAGCAGGATAACAGAGAACACTGAAGCTTTCTTT. Translated: CASRITENTEAFF.

The chain carries TRBV19 and TRBJ2-6, with 7 positions matching TRBD1. Trimming at V came to 3 bases and at J to 0 bases, leaving 5 bases not matched to a gene. Germline V gene lookup returns CDR1 LNHDA and CDR2 SQIVND (reference sequence). The CDR3 spans 17 residues. CDR3 amino acids: CASSMTGTNSGANVLTF. DNA for the CDR3: TGTGCCAGTAGTATGACAGGGACAAACTCTGGGGCCAACGTCCTGACTTTC.

This chain uses TRBV4-3 with TRBJ1-1, with TRBD1 identical over 7 bases. The trim removed 0 bases at V and 1 base at J, leaving 2 bases unmatched. Germline loops: CDR1 LGHNA, CDR2 YSLEER. The CDR3 runs 15 residues. The CDR3 nucleotides are TGCGCCAGCAGCCAAGATAGACAGGGGAACACTGAAGCTTTCTTT. Amino acids: CASSQDRQGNTEAFF.

This clonotype was seen at least ten times. V gene TRBV20-1 combines with J gene TRBJ2-7; D might be TRBD1 (6 bases). V lost 6 bases, J lost 1 base, and 10 bases lay in between. Germline V CDR1 and CDR2: DFQATT, SNEGSKA (reference sequence). CDR3 length: 12 residues. Written as DNA, the CDR3 is TGCAGTGCCACCGACAGGTCCTACGAGCAGTACTTC. Its translation: CSATDRSYEQYF.